This T cell receptor (beta chain) was documented in a study of T cells in Graves' hyperthyroidism and ophthalmopathy. RNA transcripts yielded amplified TCR beta CDR3 regions. When the TCR CDR3 underwent first-round RT-PCR, the HTBI primer set was used. TCRdb recomputed calls from the multiplex PCR reads with MiXCR, one row per CDR3 protein. The sample consists of 350,000 or so distinct CDR3 sequences, roughly a sixth of them appearing once. This clonotype was counted many times. The sequencing input was blood. This TCR came from a woman aged 25 to 39 with Graves' hyperthyroidism that later progressed to Graves' ophthalmopathy.

CDR3 region: CASMRGNSYNEQFF. CDR3 nucleotides: TGTGCCAGTATGAGGGGAAACTCCTACAATGAGCAGTTCTTC. The chain employs TRBV19 and TRBJ2-1; D is tentatively TRBD1 or TRBD2 (5 bases each). CDR3 size: 14 residues. Per the germline V gene, CDR1 is LNHDA and CDR2 is SQIVND (reference sequence). With 7 bases removed from V and 0 bases from J, the gap between germline ends came to 10 bases.